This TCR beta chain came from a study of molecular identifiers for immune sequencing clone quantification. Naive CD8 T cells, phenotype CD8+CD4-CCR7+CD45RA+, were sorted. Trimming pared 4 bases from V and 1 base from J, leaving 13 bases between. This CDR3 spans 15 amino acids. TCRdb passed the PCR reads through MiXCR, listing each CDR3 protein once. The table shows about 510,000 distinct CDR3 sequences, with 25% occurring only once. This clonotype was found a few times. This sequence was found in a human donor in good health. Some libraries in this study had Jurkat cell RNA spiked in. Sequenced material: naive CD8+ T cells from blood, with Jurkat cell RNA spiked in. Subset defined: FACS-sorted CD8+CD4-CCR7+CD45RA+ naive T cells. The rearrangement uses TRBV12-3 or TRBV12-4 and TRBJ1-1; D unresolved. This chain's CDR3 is CASSWSGYGNTEAFF. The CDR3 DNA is TGTGCCAGCAGTTGGAGTGGGTATGGGAACACTGAAGCTTTCTTT.